This T cell receptor beta chain was sequenced for a study of CD8 T cells in Susac syndrome. A quantity of about 0.5 to 1 ug RNA underwent reverse transcription using random hexamers. immunoSEQ multiplex PCR amplified TCR beta CDR3 across 54 Vbeta, 13 Jbeta. TCRdb independently ran MiXCR on the immunoSEQ multiplex PCR reads; one entry per CDR3 protein. The table has 140,000 to 150,000 distinct CDR3 sequences, roughly 94% seen once. CDR3 length: 13 residues. Germline V lookup: CDR1 SGHRS, CDR2 YFSETQ. The ends were cut back, 5 bases at V and 6 bases at J, with 15 bases in the middle. TCR beta sequencing was performed on blood CD8+ and CD4+ T cells.

The material sequenced was CD4+ T cells from PBMCs. The TCR sequence derives from a human donor in good health. The rearrangement uses TRBV5-1 and TRBJ2-7; tentative D call: TRBD2 (6 bases). CDR3 coding DNA: TGCGCCAGCAGAGGCGGAGGGCCCTCCGAGCAGTACTTC. This sequence encodes CASRGGGPSEQYF.